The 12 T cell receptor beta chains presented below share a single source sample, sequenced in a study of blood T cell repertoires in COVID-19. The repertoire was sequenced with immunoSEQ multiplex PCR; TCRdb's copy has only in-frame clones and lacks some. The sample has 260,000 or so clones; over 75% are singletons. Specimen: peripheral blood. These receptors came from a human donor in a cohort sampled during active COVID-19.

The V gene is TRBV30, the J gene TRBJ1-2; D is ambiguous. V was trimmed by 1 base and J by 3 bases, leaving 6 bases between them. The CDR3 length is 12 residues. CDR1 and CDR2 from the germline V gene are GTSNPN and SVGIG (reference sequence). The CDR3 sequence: CAWSDRDYGYTF. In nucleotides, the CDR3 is TGTGCCTGGAGTGACCGGGACTATGGCTACACCTTC. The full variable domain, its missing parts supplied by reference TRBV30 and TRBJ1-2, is SQTIHQWPATLVQPVGSPLSLECTVEGTSNPNLYWYRQAAGRGLQLLFYSVGIGQISSEVPQNLSASRPQDRQFILSSKKLLLSDSGFYLCAWSDRDYGYTFGSGTRLTVV.

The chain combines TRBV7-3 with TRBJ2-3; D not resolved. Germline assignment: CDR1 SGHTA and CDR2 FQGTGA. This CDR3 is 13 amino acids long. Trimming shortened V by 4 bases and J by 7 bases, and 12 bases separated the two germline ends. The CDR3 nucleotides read TGTGCCAGCAGCTCAACCACCCTAAATACGCAGTATTTT. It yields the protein CASSSTTLNTQYF.

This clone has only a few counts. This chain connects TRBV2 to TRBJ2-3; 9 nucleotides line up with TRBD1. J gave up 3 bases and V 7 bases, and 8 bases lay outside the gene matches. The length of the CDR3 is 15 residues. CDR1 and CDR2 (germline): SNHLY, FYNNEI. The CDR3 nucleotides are TGTGCCAGCAAAATGGACAGGGGAAGGACAGATACGCAGTATTTT. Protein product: CASKMDRGRTDTQYF.

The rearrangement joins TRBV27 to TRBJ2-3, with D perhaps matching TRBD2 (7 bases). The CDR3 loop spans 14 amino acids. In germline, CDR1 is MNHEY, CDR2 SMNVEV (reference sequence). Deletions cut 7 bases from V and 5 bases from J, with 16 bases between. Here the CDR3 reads CASKGGPGRDTQYF. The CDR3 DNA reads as TGTGCCAGCAAGGGGGGGCCAGGAAGAGATACGCAGTATTTT.

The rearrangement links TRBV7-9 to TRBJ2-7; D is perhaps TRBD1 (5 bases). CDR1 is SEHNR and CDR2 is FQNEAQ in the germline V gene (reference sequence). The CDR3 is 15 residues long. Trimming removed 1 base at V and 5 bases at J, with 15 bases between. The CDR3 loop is CASSLDTGGAHEQYF. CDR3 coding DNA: TGTGCCAGCAGCTTAGACACCGGTGGGGCCCACGAGCAGTACTTC.

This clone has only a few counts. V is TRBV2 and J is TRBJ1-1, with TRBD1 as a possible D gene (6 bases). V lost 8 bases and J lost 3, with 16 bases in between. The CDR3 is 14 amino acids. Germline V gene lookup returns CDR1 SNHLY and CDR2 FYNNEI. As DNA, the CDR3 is TGTGCCAGCTCGCGTCAGGGGATGTACACTGAAGCTTTCTTT. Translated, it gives CASSRQGMYTEAFF. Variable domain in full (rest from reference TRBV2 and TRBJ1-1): EPEVTQTPSHQVTQMGQEVILRCVPISNHLYFYWYRQILGQKVEFLVSFYNNEISEKSEIFDDQFSVERPDGSNFTLKIRSTKLEDSAMYFCASSRQGMYTEAFFGQGTRLTVV.

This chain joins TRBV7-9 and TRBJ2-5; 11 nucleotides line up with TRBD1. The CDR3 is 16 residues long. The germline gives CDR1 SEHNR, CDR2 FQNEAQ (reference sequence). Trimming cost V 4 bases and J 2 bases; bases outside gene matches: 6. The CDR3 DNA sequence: TGTGCCAGCAGCTGGGACAGGGGGTCGTGGCAAGAGACCCAGTACTTC. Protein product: CASSWDRGSWQETQYF.

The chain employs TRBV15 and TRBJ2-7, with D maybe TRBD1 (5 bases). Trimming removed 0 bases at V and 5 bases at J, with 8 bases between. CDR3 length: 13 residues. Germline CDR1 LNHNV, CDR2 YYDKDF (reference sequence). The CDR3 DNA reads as TGTGCCACCAGCAGAGACTCAGGGAACGAGCAGTACTTC. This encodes CATSRDSGNEQYF.

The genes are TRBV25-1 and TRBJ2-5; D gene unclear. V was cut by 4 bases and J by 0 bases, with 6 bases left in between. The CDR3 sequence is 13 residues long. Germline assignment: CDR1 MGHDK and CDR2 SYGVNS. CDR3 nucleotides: TGTGCCAGCAGTGTACAGTACCAAGAGACCCAGTACTTC. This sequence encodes CASSVQYQETQYF. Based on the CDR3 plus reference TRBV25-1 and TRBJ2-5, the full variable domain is EADIYQTPRYLVIGTGKKITLECSQTMGHDKMYWYQQDPGMELHLIHYSYGVNSTEKGDLSSESTVSRIRTEHFPLTLESARPSHTSQYLCASSVQYQETQYFGPGTRLLVL.

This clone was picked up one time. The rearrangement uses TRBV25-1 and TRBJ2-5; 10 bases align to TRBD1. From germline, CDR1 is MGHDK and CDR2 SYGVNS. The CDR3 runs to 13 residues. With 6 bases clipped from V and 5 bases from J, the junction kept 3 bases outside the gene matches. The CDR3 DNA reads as TGTGCCAGCAGCGGGACAGGGGTGGAGACCCAGTACTTC. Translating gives CASSGTGVETQYF. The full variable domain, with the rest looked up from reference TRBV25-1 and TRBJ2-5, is EADIYQTPRYLVIGTGKKITLECSQTMGHDKMYWYQQDPGMELHLIHYSYGVNSTEKGDLSSESTVSRIRTEHFPLTLESARPSHTSQYLCASSGTGVETQYFGPGTRLLVL.

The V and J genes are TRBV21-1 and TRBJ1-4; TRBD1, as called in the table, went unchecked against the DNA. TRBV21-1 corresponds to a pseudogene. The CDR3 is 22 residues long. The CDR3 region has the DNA TGTGCCAGCAGCAAAAAAACGTACTTGATGGTCCTTGACAGGTATGGTAATGAAAAACTGTTTTTT. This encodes CASSKKTYLMVLDRYGNEKLFF.

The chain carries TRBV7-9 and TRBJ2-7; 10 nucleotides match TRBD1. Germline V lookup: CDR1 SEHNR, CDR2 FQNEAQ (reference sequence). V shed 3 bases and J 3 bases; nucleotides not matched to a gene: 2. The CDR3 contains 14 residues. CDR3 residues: CASSFRDRGYEQYF. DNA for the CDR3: TGTGCCAGCAGCTTCCGGGACAGGGGCTACGAGCAGTACTTC.